This T cell receptor beta chain emerged from a study of tumor-infiltrating lymphocytes in glioblastoma multiforme. The study, taken as a whole, reports: The T cells in this sample were not sorted into functional subsets.

Germline V gene lookup returns CDR1 SGHAT and CDR2 FQNNGV. This CDR3 contains 14 residues. Trimming took 3 bases from V and 0 from J, leaving 8 bases between them. Of note for this clonotype: Its antigen is undetermined.

TCRB libraries came from RNA via three nested multiplex PCR rounds. TCRB cDNA was made from 0.5 ug total RNA. These TCRB libraries lack any described unique molecular identifiers. In TCRdb, the multiplex PCR reads were re-called with MiXCR into one record per CDR3 protein. The sample has approximately 10,000 distinct CDR3 sequences; approximately 70% are singletons. The sequenced sample consisted of brain tumor tissue. The TCR was taken from a male donor with glioblastoma. The genes are TRBV11-2 and TRBJ2-5; D assignment may be TRBD1 or TRBD2 (5 bases each). The CDR3 loop reads CASSFGDHQETQYF. The DNA for the CDR3 is TGTGCCAGCAGCTTTGGGGACCACCAAGAGACCCAGTACTTC. The full variable domain, completed using reference TRBV11-2 and TRBJ2-5, is EAGVAQSPRYKIIEKRQSVAFWCNPISGHATLYWYQQILGQGPKLLIQFQNNGVVDDSQLPKDRFSAERLKGVDSTLKIQPAKLEDSAVYLCASSFGDHQETQYFGPGTRLLVL.